This TCR beta chain appears in the sequencing data of a study of human T cells and chemical hapten exposure (dated by TCRdb to about 2021). Context from the whole study: For sensitization, 2% DPC in acetone was applied to a roughly 2 cm by roughly 2 cm area of upper inner arm skin. Throughout the study period of around 25 weeks, patients also received therapeutic DPC doses to the scalp every week. Patch testing was performed on the upper back with Finn chambers containing 0.01% DPC, and the patch tests were scored after 6 days according to International Contact Dermatitis Research Group standards. The mostly female patient cohort included alopecia areata with under or over 50% scalp involvement, alopecia totalis and alopecia universalis. Libraries were combined into a pool for sequencing, and differences in TCR yield between samples came mainly from small differences in library volumes within the pool. In alopecia patients, the study followed how the peripheral blood TCR repertoire changed in vivo over primary and secondary sensitization to diphenylcyclopropenone (DPC), a hapten. Patient blood was sampled pre-sensitization (week 0) and at 2, 6 and about 24 weeks after DPC sensitization. Around 29 alopecia patients provided blood for TCR sequencing at one to four time points (pre-sensitization, 2, 6 and 24 weeks). Study-level results and caveats: Repeated subsampling changed both the strength of the expansion versus patch-test correlation and the threshold at which that correlation became significant. DPC sensitization did not change the number of TCRs with a frequency above 1 in 1000, and there was no evidence of changes in global repertoire structure. Patch test score correlated positively with the number of PT1 expanded TCRs, reaching significance at thresholds 8, 16 and 32 but not at 4. Because all patients had alopecia, a presumed autoimmune disease, the immune response of the patients might differ from that of healthy individuals. Expanded TCRs formed significantly more large CDR3 similarity clusters than pre-sensitization or healthy control sets, consistent with antigen-driven responses.

The CDR3, from cysteine to phenylalanine, totals 15 residues. Left in the record is the CDR3 DNA by itself, 45 bases read in frame from the first base. Per the germline V gene, MDHEN is the CDR1 and SYDVKM is the CDR2. The junction shows trimming of 2 bases on V and 2 bases on J, and the gene matches do not reach 6 bases of it. The sample's time point, from its label and the paper: patch test 3, about 24 weeks after DPC sensitization. Per the publication, the treatment or condition label means: therapeutic diphenylcyclopropenone sensitization with weekly scalp DPC. At each patch-test visit, blood was drawn before the patch test was applied. Patients were considered eligible if aged 18 to 70, diagnosed with alopecia and deemed suitable for DPC therapy, and patients were excluded if pregnant. Unfractionated whole blood was collected in Tempus Blood RNA tubes, and total RNA was extracted from that blood.

Remarks on this clonotype: The target of this receptor is not known. Base quality data are lacking; no much larger clone is found one base away.

To prepare the library, RACE was applied. Sequenced on a NextSeq 500. During library preparation, unique molecular identifiers were attached to individual cDNA molecules so that TCRs could be counted in a quantitative, reproducible way. Each blood RNA sample was used to sequence both TCR alpha and TCR beta chains. As for the authors' bioinformatics: The median number of TCRs per sample was 85,000 to 100,000, ranging from about 20,000 to 690,600. V, J and CDR3 annotation of the TCR reads was carried out using the Decombinator software suite. For PS versus PT1 abundance plots, all samples were subsampled to the same number of TCRs (28,000). TCRs were defined as expanded if absent before sensitization and observed at least eight times at the 2-week time point. TCRdb applied fastp at Q25 and MiXCR to the public reads, then kept only in-frame beta chains. Here each entry gathers all rows of one CDR3 protein and keeps the most common genes and DNA. These V and J calls are TCRdb output, not the study's own analysis. The table for this sample lists about 190,000 distinct CDR3 sequences; under 25% of them were counted only once. The ten largest make up approximately 2.3% of the sample.

Recombination linked TRBV28 to TRBJ2-7, and 7 bases in between align with TRBD1. The material was whole blood, obtained in connection with sensitization to the hapten diphenylcyclopropenone (DPC). The TCR sequence derives from a woman between 35 and 50 years old with alopecia areata. Some clones in this sample may be carry-over from other donors' samples. Here is the DNA: TGTGCCAGCAGTTTAGCCGGGACAGCGACCTACGAGCAGTACTTC. Its protein product is CASSLAGTATYEQYF.